The rows below give T cell receptor beta chains drawn from one sample of a study of regulatory T cells in long-lasting Graves disease. Via MiXCR, TCRdb re-called the multiplex PCR reads, giving one row per CDR3 protein. The table shows approximately 500,000 distinct CDR3 sequences, with roughly a fifth occurring only once. Here the sequenced sample was peripheral blood mononuclear cells (PBMCs), taken when the disease was refractory, from a patient treated with antithyroid drugs. All receptors come from a female donor with Graves disease. Both conserved end residues are part of each CDR3. A D gene is named only where the DNA matches it firmly. Clone size is stated in some rows and not others, as once, few, many or a class when expanded.

TRBV7-2	.	.	TRBJ2-1	TGTGCCAGCAGCTTAAAGGGCAATGAGCAGTTCTTC	CASSLKGNEQFF
TRBV7-6	many	TRBD2	TRBJ2-2	TGTGCCAGCAGTTCCGGCGGGGGTGTGACTACCGGGGAGCTGTTTTTT	CASSSGGGVTTGELFF
TRBV29-1	.	TRBD1	TRBJ1-1	TGCAGCGTAACCACCCGAGGACAGGGAGTCACTGAAGCTTTCTTT	CSVTTRGQGVTEAFF
TRBV6-1	.	TRBD1	TRBJ1-1	TGTGCCAGCAGATCAACAGGGGAAACTGAAGCTTTCTTT	CASRSTGETEAFF
TRBV11-2	many	TRBD2	TRBJ2-7	TGTGCCAGCAGCTCCCAGCGGGGGGACCCCGGGGGCGAGCAGTACTTC	CASSSQRGDPGGEQYF
TRBV7-9	.	.	TRBJ1-1	TGTGCCAGCAGCTTAGAAGTGGGGACATGGGGCGTATTATTGAACACTGAAGCTTTCTTT	CASSLEVGTWGVLLNTEAFF
TRBV3-1	.	.	TRBJ2-7	TGTGCCAGCAGCCCCTTCGCGCAAGGCGAGCAGTACTTC	CASSPFAQGEQYF
TRBV3-1	.	.	TRBJ1-1	TGTGCCAGCAGCCAAGGGGGAGGGGGACCCCGGGGCACTGAAGCTTTCTTT	CASSQGGGGPRGTEAFF
TRBV29-1	.	.	TRBJ2-1	TGCAGCGTTGAAGATCCTTGGGGTCGGGATGAGCAGTTCTTC	CSVEDPWGRDEQFF
TRBV20-1	few	TRBD1	TRBJ1-1	TGCAGTGCCCCCACCAGACAGGGGGCAGGCACTGAAGCTTTCTTT	CSAPTRQGAGTEAFF
TRBV19	few	TRBD1	TRBJ1-2	TGTGCCAGTAGTAAGGAGGGACAGGCCTATGGCTACACCTTC	CASSKEGQAYGYTF
TRBV28	many	.	TRBJ2-2	TGTGCCAGCAGTTTAGCTGGGCGGGCCACCGGGGAGCTGTTTTTT	CASSLAGRATGELFF
TRBV20-1	.	.	TRBJ2-4	TGCAGTGCTAGAGAGGTTCTCAAAAACATTCAGTACTTC	CSAREVLKNIQYF
TRBV4-3	.	.	TRBJ1-2	TGCGCCAGCAGCCAAGGGATCAGCTATGGCTACACCTTC	CASSQGISYGYTF
TRBV7-6	few	.	TRBJ1-1	TGTGCCAGCAGCTTGACGTACCGGGTCAAGGGGGCTGAAGCTTTCTTT	CASSLTYRVKGAEAFF
TRBV2	many	.	TRBJ2-7	TGTGCCAGCATGCTTGGGGGAGGCTACGAGCAGTACTTC	CASMLGGGYEQYF
TRBV30	few	TRBD1	TRBJ1-1	TGTGCCTGGAGTGTTACAGGGGGCACTGAAGCTTTCTTT	CAWSVTGGTEAFF
TRBV7-3	.	TRBD2	TRBJ2-5	TGTGCCAGCAGCTTAAGTGCGGGAGCCCTGGAGACCCAGTACTTC	CASSLSAGALETQYF
TRBV6-2/TRBV6-3	few	.	TRBJ1-5	TGTGCCAGCAGCGCTTATAGCAATCAGCCCCAGCATTTT	CASSAYSNQPQHF
TRBV6-2/TRBV6-3	many	TRBD1	TRBJ1-1	TGTGCCAGCAGTCAACCCAGGGGGCTACTGAACACTGAAGCTTTCTTT	CASSQPRGLLNTEAFF
TRBV7-2	.	.	TRBJ1-3	TGTGCCAGCAGCTTAGGGTTTCGGACGGTTGATGGAAACACCATATATTTT	CASSLGFRTVDGNTIYF
TRBV2	many	.	TRBJ1-2	TGTGCCAGCATCTCCGTCCAGGGGCCCTATGGCTACACCTTC	CASISVQGPYGYTF
TRBV28	many	.	TRBJ2-7	TGTGCCAGCAGTCCTTTGGGGACCTACGAGCAGTACTTC	CASSPLGTYEQYF
TRBV2	many	TRBD2	TRBJ2-5	TGTGCCAGCAGTGAAACTAGCGGGGGGTCCTGGGGGACCCAGTACTTC	CASSETSGGSWGTQYF
TRBV2	many	TRBD1	TRBJ1-2	TGTGCCAGCAGTGGGGACAGGAGGGCGTATGGCTACACCTTC	CASSGDRRAYGYTF
TRBV7-9	.	TRBD1	TRBJ2-7	TGTGCCAGCAGCTTTCCCGGGACAGGGGGCGTCTACGAGCAGTACTTC	CASSFPGTGGVYEQYF
TRBV7-2	.	.	TRBJ2-7	TGTGCCAGCAGCTTGGAGGGTGGGCAGGCGGGCGAGCAGTACTTC	CASSLEGGQAGEQYF